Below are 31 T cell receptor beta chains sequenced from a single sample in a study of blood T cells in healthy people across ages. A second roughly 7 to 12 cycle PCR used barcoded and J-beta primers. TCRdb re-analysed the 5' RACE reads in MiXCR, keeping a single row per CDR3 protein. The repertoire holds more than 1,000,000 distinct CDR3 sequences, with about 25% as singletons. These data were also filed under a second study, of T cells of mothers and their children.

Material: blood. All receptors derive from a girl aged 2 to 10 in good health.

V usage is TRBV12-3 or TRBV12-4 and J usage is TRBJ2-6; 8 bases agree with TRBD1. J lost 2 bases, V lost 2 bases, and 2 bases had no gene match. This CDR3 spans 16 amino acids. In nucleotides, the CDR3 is TGTGCCAGCAGTTTAAACAGGGGGACTGGGGCCAACGTCCTGACTTTC. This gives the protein CASSLNRGTGANVLTF.

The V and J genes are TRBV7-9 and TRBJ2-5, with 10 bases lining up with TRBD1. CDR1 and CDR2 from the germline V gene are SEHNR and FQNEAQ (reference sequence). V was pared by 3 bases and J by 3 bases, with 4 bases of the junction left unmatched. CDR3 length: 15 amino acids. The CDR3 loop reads CASSFLGQGKETQYF. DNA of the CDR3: TGTGCCAGCAGCTTTTTGGGACAGGGGAAAGAGACCCAGTACTTC.

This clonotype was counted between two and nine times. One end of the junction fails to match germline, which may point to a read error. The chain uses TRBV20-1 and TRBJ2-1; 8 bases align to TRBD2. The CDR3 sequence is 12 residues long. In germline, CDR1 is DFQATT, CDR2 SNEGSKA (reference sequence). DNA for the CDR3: TGCAGTGCTAGAGGTTGGTTAGCGGGAACGGTCTTC. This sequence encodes CSARGWLAGTVF.

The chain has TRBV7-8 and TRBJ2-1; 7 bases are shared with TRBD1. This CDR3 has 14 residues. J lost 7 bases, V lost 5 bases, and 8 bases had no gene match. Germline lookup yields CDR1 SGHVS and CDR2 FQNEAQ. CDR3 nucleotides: TGTGCCAGCAGCGTGACAGGGAACGGTAATGAGCAGTTCTTC. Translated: CASSVTGNGNEQFF.

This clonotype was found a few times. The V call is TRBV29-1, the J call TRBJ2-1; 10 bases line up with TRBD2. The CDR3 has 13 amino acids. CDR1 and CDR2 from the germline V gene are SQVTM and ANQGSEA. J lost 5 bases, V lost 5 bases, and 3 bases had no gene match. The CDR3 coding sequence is TGCAGCGTTCTAGCGGGAGTGAACAATGAGCAGTTCTTC. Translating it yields CSVLAGVNNEQFF.

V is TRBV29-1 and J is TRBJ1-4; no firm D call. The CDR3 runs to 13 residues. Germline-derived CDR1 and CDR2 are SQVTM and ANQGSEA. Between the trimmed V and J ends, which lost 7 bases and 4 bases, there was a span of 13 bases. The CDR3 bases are TGCAGCGCCAAGCCGCGGGGTAATGAAAAACTGTTTTTT. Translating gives CSAKPRGNEKLFF.

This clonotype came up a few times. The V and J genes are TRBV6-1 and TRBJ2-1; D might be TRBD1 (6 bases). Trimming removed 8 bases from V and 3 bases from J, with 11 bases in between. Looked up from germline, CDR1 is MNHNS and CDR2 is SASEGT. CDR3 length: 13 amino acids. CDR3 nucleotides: TGTGCCAGCGCTGCCAGGGGCTACAATGAGCAGTTCTTC. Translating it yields CASAARGYNEQFF.

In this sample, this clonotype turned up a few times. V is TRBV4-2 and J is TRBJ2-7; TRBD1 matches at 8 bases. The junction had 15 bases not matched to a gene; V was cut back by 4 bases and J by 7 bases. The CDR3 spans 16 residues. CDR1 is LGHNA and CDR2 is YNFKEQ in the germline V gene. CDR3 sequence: CASSPWTGTLLYEQYF. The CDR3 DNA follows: TGTGCCAGCAGCCCGTGGACAGGGACCCTACTATATGAGCAGTACTTC.

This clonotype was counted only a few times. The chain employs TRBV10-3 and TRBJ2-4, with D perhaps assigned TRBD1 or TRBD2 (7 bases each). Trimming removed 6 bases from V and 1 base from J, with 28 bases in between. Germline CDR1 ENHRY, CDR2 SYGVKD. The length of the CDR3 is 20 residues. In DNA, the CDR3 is TGTGCCATCAGCCCGACCCCAAGACAGGGAGGGGGGTCGGCCAAAAACATTCAGTACTTC. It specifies CAISPTPRQGGGSAKNIQYF.

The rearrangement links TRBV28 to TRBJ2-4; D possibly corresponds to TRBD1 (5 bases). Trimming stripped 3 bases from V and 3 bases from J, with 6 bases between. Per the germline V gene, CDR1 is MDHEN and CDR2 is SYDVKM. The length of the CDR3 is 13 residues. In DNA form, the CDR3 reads TGTGCCAGCAGTTTCCAGGGCAAAAACATTCAGTACTTC. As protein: CASSFQGKNIQYF.

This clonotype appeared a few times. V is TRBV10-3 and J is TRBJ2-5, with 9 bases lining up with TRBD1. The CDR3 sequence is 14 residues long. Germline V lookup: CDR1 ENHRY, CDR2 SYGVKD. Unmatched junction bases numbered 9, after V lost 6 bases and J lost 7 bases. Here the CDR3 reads CAIREGQGGVTQYF. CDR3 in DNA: TGTGCCATCAGGGAGGGACAGGGCGGAGTGACCCAGTACTTC.

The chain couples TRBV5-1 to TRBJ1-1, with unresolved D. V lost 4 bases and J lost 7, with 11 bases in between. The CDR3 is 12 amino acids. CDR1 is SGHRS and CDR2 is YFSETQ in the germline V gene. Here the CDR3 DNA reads TGCGCCAGCAGCCCCGGACGGTTTGAAGCTTTCTTT. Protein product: CASSPGRFEAFF.

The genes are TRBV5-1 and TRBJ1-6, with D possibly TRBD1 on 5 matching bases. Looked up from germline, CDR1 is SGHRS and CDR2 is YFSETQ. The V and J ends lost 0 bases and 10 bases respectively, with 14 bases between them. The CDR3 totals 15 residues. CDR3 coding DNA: TGCGCCAGCAGCTTGGAGAGGGGTCCGGAGTCACCCCTCCACTTT. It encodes CASSLERGPESPLHF. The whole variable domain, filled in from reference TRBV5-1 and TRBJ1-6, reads KAGVTQTPRYLIKTRGQQVTLSCSPISGHRSVSWYQQTPGQGLQFLFEYFSETQRNKGNFPGRFSGRQFSNSRSEMNVSTLELGDSALYLCASSLERGPESPLHFGNGTRLTVT.

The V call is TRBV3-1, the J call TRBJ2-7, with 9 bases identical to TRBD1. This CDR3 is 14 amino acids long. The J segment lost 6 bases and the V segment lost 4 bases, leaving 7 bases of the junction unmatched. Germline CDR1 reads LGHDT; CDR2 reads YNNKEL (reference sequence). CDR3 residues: CASSPRDREGEQYF. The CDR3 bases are TGTGCCAGCAGCCCCAGGGACAGGGAGGGCGAGCAGTACTTC.

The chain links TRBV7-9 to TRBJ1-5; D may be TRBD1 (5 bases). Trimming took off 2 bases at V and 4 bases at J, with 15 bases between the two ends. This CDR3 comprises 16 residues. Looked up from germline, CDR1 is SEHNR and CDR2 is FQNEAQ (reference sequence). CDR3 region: CASSLFLGGVNQPQHF. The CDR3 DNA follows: TGTGCCAGCAGCTTATTCCTCGGAGGGGTAAATCAGCCCCAGCATTTT.

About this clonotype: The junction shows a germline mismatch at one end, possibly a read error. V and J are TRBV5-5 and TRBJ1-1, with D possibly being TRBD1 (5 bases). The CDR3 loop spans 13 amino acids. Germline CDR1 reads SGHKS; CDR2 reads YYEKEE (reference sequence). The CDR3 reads CACSLGGDDEAFF. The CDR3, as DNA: TGTGCCTGCAGCTTAGGAGGGGATGATGAAGCTTTCTTT.

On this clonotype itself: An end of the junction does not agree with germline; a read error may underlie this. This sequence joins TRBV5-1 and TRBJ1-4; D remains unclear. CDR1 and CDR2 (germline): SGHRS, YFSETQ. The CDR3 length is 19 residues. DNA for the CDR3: TGCGCCGGCAGCTTGCGACTGACATATCTATCTGCAACTAATGAAAAACTGTTTTTT. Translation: CAGSLRLTYLSATNEKLFF.

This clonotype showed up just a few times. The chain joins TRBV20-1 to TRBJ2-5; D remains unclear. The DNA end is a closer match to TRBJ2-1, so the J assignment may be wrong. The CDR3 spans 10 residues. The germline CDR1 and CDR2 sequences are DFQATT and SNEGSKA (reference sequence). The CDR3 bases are TGCAGTGCTGAAGGTGATGAGCAGTTCTTC. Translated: CSAEGDEQFF.

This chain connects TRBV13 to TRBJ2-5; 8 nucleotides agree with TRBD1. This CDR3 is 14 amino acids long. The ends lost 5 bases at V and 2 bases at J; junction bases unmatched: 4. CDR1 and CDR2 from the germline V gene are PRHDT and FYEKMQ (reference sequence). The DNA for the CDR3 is TGTGCCAGCAGCGCCAGACAGGGGCAAGAGACCCAGTACTTC. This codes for CASSARQGQETQYF.

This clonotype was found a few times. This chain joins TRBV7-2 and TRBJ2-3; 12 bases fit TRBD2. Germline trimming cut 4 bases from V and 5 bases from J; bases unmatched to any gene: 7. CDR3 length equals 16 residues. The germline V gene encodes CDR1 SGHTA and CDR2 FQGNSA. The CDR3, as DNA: TGTGCCAGCAGCTATCGGGCTAGCGGGGGGGTAGATACGCAGTATTTT. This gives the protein CASSYRASGGVDTQYF.

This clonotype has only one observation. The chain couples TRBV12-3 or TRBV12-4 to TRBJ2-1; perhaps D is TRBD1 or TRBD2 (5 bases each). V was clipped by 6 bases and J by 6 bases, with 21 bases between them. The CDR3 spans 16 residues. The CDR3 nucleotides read TGTGCCAGCAGGCCCCTGGGCGCGAGGGGAGCCAATGAGCAGTTCTTC. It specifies CASRPLGARGANEQFF.

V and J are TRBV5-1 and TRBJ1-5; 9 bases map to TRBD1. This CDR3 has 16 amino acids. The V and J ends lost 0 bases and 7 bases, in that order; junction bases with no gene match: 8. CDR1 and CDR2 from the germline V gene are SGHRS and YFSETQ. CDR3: CASSLDGTGYGQPQHF. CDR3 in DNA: TGCGCCAGCAGCTTGGATGGGACAGGGTACGGGCAGCCCCAGCATTTT.

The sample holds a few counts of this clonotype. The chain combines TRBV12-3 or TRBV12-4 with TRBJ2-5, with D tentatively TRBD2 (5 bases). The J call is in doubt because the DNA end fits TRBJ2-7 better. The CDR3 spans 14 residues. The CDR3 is CASSLRAGLYEQYF. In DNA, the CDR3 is TGTGCCAGCAGTTTGCGCGCGGGTCTCTACGAGCAGTACTTC.

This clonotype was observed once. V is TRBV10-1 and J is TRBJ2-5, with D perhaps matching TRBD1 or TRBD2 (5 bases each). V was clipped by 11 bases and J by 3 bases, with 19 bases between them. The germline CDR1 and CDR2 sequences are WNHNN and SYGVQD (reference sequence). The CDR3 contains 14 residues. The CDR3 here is CADVGTAEEETQYF. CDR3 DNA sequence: TGCGCCGACGTTGGGACCGCCGAGGAAGAGACCCAGTACTTC.

DNA of the CDR3: TGCAGCGTTGTCGAGGGGCTCTATGGCTACACCTTC. It yields the protein CSVVEGLYGYTF. This sequence joins TRBV29-1 and TRBJ1-2; D is perhaps TRBD1 (5 bases). Germline V gives CDR1 SQVTM, CDR2 ANQGSEA. V lost 4 bases and J 4 bases, leaving 10 bases between the germline ends. The CDR3 is 12 residues long.

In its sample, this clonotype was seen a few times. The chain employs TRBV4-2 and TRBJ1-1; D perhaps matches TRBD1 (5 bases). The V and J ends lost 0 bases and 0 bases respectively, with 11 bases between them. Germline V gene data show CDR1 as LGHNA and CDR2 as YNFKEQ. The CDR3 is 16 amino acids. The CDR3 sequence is CASSQDGARMNTEAFF. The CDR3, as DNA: TGTGCCAGCAGCCAAGATGGGGCACGGATGAACACTGAAGCTTTCTTT.

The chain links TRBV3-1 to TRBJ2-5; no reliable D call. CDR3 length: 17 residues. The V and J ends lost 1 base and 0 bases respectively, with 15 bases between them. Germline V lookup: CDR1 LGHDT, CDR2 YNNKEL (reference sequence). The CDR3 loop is CASSQGSILMYQETQYF. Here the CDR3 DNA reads TGTGCCAGCAGCCAAGGATCCATATTAATGTACCAAGAGACCCAGTACTTC.

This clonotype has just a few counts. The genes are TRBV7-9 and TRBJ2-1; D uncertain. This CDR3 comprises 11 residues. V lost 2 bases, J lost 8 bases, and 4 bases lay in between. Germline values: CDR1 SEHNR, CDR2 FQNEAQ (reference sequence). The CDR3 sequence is CASSLMDEQFF. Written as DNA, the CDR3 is TGTGCCAGCAGCTTAATGGATGAGCAGTTCTTC. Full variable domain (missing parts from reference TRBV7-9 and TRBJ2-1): DTGVSQNPRHKITKRGQNVTFRCDPISEHNRLYWYRQTLGQGPEFLTYFQNEAQLEKSRLLSDRFSAERPKGSFSTLEIQRTEQGDSAMYLCASSLMDEQFFGPGTRLTVL.

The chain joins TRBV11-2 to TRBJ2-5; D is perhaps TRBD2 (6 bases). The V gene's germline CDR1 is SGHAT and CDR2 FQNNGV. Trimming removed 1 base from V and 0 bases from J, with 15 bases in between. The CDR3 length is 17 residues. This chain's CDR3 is CASSLGAGLRYQETQYF. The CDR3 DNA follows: TGTGCCAGCAGCTTAGGAGCGGGCCTACGGTACCAAGAGACCCAGTACTTC.

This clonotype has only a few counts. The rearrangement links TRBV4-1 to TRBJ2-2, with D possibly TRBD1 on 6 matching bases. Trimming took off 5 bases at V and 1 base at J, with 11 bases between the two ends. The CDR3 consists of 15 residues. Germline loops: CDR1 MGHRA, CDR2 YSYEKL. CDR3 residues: CASSSGAGNTGELFF. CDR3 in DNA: TGCGCCAGCAGCTCAGGGGCGGGGAACACCGGGGAGCTGTTTTTT.

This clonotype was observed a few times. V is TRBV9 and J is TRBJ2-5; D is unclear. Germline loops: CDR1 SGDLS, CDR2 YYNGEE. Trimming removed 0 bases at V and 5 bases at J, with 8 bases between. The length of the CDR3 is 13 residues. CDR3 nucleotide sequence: TGTGCCAGCAGCGTAGGTTCTGGGGAGACCCAGTACTTC. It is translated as CASSVGSGETQYF.